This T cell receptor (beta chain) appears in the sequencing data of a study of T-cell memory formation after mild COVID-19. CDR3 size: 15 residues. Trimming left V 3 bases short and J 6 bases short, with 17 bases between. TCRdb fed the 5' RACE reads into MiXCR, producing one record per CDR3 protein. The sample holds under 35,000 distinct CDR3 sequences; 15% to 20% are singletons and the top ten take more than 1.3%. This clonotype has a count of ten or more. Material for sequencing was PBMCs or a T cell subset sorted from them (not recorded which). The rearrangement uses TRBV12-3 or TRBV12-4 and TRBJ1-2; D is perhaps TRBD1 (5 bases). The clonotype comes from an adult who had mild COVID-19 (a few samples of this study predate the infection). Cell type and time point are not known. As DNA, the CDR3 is TGTGCCAGCAGTTTGGGCAGCCCCCGGGGGAATGGCTACACCTTC. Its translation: CASSLGSPRGNGYTF.